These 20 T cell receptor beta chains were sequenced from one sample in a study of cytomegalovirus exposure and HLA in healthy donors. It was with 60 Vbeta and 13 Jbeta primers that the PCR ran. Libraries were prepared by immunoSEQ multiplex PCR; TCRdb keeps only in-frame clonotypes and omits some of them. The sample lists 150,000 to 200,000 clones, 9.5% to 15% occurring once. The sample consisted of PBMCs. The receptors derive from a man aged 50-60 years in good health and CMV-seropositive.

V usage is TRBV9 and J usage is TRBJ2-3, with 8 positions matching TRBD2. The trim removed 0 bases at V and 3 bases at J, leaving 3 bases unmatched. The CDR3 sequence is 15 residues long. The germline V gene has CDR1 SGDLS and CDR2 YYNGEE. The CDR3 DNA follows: TGTGCCAGCAGCGTAGTACTAGCGGAAACAGATACGCAGTATTTT. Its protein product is CASSVVLAETDTQYF.

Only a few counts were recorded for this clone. As DNA, the CDR3 is TGTGCCAGCAGTGAAGCCCCAGTCCCTAACTATGGCTACACCTTC. Protein product: CASSEAPVPNYGYTF. The V gene is TRBV6-1, the J gene TRBJ1-2, with D unclear. The CDR3 is made up of 15 amino acids. Germline V gene data show CDR1 as MNHNS and CDR2 as SASEGT. V dropped 0 bases and J dropped 0 bases, with 8 bases sitting between them.

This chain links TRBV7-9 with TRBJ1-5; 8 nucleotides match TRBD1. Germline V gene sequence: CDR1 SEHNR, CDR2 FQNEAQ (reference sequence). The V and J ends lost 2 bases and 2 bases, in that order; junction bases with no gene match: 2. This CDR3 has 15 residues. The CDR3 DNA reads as TGTGCCAGCAGCTTACAGGGGGCCGGCAATCAGCCCCAGCATTTT. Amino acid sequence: CASSLQGAGNQPQHF.

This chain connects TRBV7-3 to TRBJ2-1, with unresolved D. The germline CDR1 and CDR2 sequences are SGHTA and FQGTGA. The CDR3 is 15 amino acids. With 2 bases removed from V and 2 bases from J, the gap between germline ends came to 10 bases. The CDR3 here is CASSLDRGAYNEQFF. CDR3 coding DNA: TGTGCCAGCAGCTTAGATCGAGGTGCCTACAATGAGCAGTTCTTC.

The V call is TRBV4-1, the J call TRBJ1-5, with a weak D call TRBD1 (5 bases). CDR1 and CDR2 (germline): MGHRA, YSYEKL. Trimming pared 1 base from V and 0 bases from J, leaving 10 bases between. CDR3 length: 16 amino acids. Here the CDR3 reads CASSQAGVGSNQPQHF. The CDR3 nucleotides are TGCGCCAGCAGCCAAGCGGGGGTCGGTAGCAATCAGCCCCAGCATTTT.

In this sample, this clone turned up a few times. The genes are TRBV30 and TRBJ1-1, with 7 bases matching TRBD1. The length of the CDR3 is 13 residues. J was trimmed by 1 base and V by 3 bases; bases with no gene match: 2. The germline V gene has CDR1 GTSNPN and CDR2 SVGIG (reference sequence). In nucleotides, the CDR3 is TGTGCCTGGAGGGGGACAGCGAACACTGAAGCTTTCTTT. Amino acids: CAWRGTANTEAFF.

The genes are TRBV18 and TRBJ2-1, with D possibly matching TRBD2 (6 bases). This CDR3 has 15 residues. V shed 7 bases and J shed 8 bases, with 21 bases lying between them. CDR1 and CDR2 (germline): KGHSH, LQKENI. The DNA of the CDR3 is TGTGCCAGCTTTCTAAGTCGGGGGTTGAGTGATGAGCAGTTCTTC. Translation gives CASFLSRGLSDEQFF.

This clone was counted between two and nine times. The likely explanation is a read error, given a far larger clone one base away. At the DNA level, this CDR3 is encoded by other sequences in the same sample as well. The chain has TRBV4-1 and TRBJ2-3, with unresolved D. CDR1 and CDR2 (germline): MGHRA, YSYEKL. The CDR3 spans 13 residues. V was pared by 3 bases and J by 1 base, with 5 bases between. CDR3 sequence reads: CASSHRGTDTQYF. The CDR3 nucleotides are TGCGCCAGCAGCCACCGCGGCACAGATACGCAGTATTTT.

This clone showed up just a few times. CDR3 loop: CASSPSRQSYEQYF. The CDR3 coding sequence is TGTGCCAGCAGCCCGTCGAGACAGTCCTACGAGCAGTACTTC. The chain uses TRBV7-9 and TRBJ2-7; TRBD1 is a possible D gene (5 bases). The CDR3 is 14 amino acids. Germline V gives CDR1 SEHNR, CDR2 FQNEAQ (reference sequence). Deletions cut 5 bases from V and 1 base from J, with 12 bases between.

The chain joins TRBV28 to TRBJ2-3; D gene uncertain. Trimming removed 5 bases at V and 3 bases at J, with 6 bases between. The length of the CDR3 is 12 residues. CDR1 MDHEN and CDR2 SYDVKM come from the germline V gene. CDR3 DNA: TGTGCCAGCAGTGGGCCTACAGATACGCAGTATTTT. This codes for CASSGPTDTQYF.

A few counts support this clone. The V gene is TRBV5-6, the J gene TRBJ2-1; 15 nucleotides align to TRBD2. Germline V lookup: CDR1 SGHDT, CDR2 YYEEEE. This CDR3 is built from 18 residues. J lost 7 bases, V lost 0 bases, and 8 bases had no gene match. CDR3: CASSLGGTGTSGGNEQFF. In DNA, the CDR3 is TGTGCCAGCAGCTTGGGGGGCACCGGGACTAGCGGGGGGAATGAGCAGTTCTTC.

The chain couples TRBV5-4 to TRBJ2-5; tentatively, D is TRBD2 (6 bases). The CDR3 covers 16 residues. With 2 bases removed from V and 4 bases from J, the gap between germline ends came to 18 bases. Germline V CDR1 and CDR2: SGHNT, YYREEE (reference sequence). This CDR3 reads CASSLERRAGTETQYF. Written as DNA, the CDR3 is TGTGCCAGCAGCTTAGAACGGAGGGCAGGCACAGAGACCCAGTACTTC. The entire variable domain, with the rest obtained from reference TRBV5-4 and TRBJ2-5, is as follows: ETGVTQSPTHLIKTRGQQVTLRCSSQSGHNTVSWYQQALGQGPQFIFQYYREEENGRGNFPPRFSGLQFPNYSSELNVNALELDDSALYLCASSLERRAGTETQYFGPGTRLLVL.

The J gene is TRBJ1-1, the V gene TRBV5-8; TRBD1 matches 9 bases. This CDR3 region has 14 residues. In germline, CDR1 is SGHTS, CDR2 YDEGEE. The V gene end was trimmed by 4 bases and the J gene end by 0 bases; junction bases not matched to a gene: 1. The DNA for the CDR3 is TGTGCCAGCAGCAGGGACAGGGTGAACACTGAAGCTTTCTTT. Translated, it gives CASSRDRVNTEAFF.

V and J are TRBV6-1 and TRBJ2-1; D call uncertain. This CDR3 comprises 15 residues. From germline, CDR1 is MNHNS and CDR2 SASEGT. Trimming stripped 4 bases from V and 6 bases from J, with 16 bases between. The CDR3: CASSGGHTTSNEQFF. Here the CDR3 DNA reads TGTGCCAGCAGTGGAGGTCACACCACCTCCAATGAGCAGTTCTTC.

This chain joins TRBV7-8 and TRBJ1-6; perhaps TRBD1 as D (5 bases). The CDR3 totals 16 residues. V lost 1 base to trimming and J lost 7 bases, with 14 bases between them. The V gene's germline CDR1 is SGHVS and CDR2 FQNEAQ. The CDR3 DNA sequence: TGTGCCAGCAGCTTAGAGGGAGGACGGACAAATTCACCCCTCCACTTT. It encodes CASSLEGGRTNSPLHF. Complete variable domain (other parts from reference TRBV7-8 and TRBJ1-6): GAGVSQSPRYKVAKRGQDVALRCDPISGHVSLFWYQQALGQGPEFLTYFQNEAQLDKSGLPSDRFFAERPEGSVSTLKIQRTQQEDSAVYLCASSLEGGRTNSPLHFGNGTRLTVT.

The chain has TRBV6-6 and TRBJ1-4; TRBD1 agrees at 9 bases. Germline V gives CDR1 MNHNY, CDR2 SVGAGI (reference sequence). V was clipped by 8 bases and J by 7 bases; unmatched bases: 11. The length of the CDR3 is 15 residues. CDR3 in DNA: TGTGCCAGCGCAACAGGGGGCGCGAATGGTGAAAAACTGTTTTTT. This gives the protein CASATGGANGEKLFF.

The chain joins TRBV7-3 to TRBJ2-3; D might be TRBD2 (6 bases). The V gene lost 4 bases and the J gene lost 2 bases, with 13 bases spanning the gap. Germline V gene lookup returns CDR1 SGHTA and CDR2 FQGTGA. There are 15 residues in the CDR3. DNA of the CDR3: TGTGCCAGCAGCTCCGGGGCGGGGTCCACAGATACGCAGTATTTT. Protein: CASSSGAGSTDTQYF.

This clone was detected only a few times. This CDR3 is CASSRESNYGYTF. Written as DNA, the CDR3 is TGTGCCAGCTCACGGGAGTCTAACTATGGCTACACCTTC. The genes are TRBV18 and TRBJ1-2; D gene ambiguous. Germline V gene data show CDR1 as KGHSH and CDR2 as LQKENI. The CDR3 contains 13 residues. V shed 4 bases and J shed 0 bases, with 6 bases lying between them.

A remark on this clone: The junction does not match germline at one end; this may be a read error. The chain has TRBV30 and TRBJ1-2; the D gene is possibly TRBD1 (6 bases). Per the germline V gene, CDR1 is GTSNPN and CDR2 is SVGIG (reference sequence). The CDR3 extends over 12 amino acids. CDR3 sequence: CAWSGGGGGYNF. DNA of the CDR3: TGTGCCTGGAGCGGAGGGGGGGGCGGCTACAACTTC.

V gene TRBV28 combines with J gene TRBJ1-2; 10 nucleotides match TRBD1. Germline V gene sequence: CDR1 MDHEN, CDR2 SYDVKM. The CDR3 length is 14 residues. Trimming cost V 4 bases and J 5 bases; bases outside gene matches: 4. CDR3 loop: CASSSRDRGYGYTF. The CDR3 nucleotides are TGTGCCAGCAGTTCCCGGGACAGGGGTTATGGCTACACCTTC.